This T cell receptor (beta chain) was sequenced during a study of blood T cell repertoires in COVID-19. The germline V gene has CDR1 MDHEN and CDR2 SYDVKM. V lost 5 bases to trimming and J lost 8 bases; unmatched junction nucleotides: 4. This CDR3 has 14 amino acids. Assay: immunoSEQ multiplex PCR; the TCRdb copy retains only in-frame clones and omits some. Among about 100,000 clones listed, about 90% were seen once. The TCR sequence derives from a young man in a cohort sampled during active COVID-19. This chain connects TRBV28 to TRBJ2-1, with TRBD2 matching over 12 bases. The sequenced sample consisted of peripheral blood. In nucleotides, the CDR3 is TGTGCCAGCAGTCTAGCGGGGGGGCCGTATGAGCAGTTCTTC. Protein sequence: CASSLAGGPYEQFF.